Shown below are 29 T cell receptor beta chains from a single sample sequenced in a study of blood T cell repertoires in COVID-19. Some clones are missing from TCRdb's copy, which holds only in-frame ones; the method was immunoSEQ multiplex PCR. The data show about 160,000 clones, 82% seen once. Input material: peripheral blood. These receptor sequences come from a woman in her forties with COVID-19, enrolled during active disease.

This clone is deemed medium-sized (0.01 to 0.1%). The J gene is TRBJ1-3, the V gene TRBV7-9; tentative D call: TRBD1 (6 bases). The CDR3 loop spans 16 amino acids. Trimming removed 5 bases from V and 0 bases from J, with 14 bases in between. Germline CDR1 is SEHNR and CDR2 is FQNEAQ (reference sequence). CDR3 amino acids: CASSPDTGISGNTIYF. The CDR3 nucleotides are TGTGCCAGCAGCCCCGATACAGGGATCTCTGGAAACACCATATATTTT.

The gene calls are TRBV6-1 and TRBJ2-7, with TRBD2 matching 7 bases. Germline CDR1 and CDR2: MNHNS and SASEGT. This CDR3 is 14 amino acids long. The V and J ends lost 1 base and 7 bases, in that order; junction bases with no gene match: 7. The CDR3 here is CASSEGGGAREQYF. CDR3 DNA sequence: TGTGCCAGCAGTGAAGGGGGAGGGGCGAGGGAGCAGTACTTC.

This clone has just one count. The chain joins TRBV28 to TRBJ2-3, with 8 positions matching TRBD2. V lost 1 base, J lost 2 bases, and 5 bases stayed unmatched. The CDR3 is 16 amino acids. Germline-derived CDR1 and CDR2 are MDHEN and SYDVKM. The CDR3 DNA reads TGTGCCAGCAGTTTATTTGAGCGGGGGTCCACAGATACGCAGTATTTT. It codes for CASSLFERGSTDTQYF.

The count of this clone is one. J is TRBJ2-5 and V is TRBV4-1, with D uncertain. In germline, CDR1 is MGHRA, CDR2 YSYEKL. V lost 0 bases and J lost 3, with 14 bases in between. This CDR3 comprises 16 residues. Here the CDR3 DNA reads TGCGCCAGCAGCCAAGACGGTTCCAGGTTTGAAGAGACCCAGTACTTC. This gives the protein CASSQDGSRFEETQYF.

V gene TRBV5-1 combines with J gene TRBJ1-1; TRBD1 aligns across 7 bases. V dropped 0 bases and J dropped 8; count of bases not matched to a gene: 7. This CDR3 has 14 residues. The V gene's germline CDR1 is SGHRS and CDR2 YFSETQ. CDR3 residues: CASSLAGQSSEAFF. CDR3 sequence (DNA): TGCGCCAGCAGCTTGGCGGGACAGAGTTCCGAAGCTTTCTTT.

The J gene is TRBJ1-2, the V gene TRBV6-5; 8 bases line up with TRBD1. Unmatched junction bases numbered 4, after V lost 8 bases and J lost 5 bases. The germline V gene has CDR1 MNHEY and CDR2 SVGAGI. There are 12 residues in the CDR3. CDR3 sequence: CASRRTGYGYTF. DNA of the CDR3: TGTGCCAGCCGTCGGACAGGGTATGGCTACACCTTC.

V gene TRBV27 combines with J gene TRBJ2-7; 7 positions agree with TRBD1. Germline CDR1 and CDR2: MNHEY and SMNVEV (reference sequence). The CDR3 contains 15 residues. V shed 7 bases and J 3 bases; nucleotides not matched to a gene: 12. CDR3 DNA sequence: TGTGCCAGCACTAATTACAGGGGAAGCGGCTACGAGCAGTACGTC. Amino acids: CASTNYRGSGYEQYV.

The V and J genes are TRBV15 and TRBJ2-1, with 8 bases fitting TRBD2. The V and J ends lost 4 bases and 6 bases, in that order; junction bases with no gene match: 14. The CDR3 is 17 amino acids. Germline CDR1 is LNHNV and CDR2 is YYDKDF (reference sequence). CDR3 sequence: CATSKSFSGDGGNEQFF. CDR3 nucleotides: TGTGCCACCAGCAAGTCTTTTAGCGGGGATGGTGGCAATGAGCAGTTCTTC.

The sample holds one count of this clone. The gene calls are TRBV6-5 and TRBJ2-2, with D possibly matching TRBD1 (6 bases). This CDR3 has 15 amino acids. The germline V gene has CDR1 MNHEY and CDR2 SVGAGI. V was shortened by 7 bases and J by 0 bases, with 12 bases between the two germline ends. In DNA, the CDR3 is TGTGCCAGCACCCCGGGACAACCGAACACCGGGGAGCTGTTTTTT. Translated: CASTPGQPNTGELFF.

The gene calls are TRBV4-1 and TRBJ2-3; TRBD2 matches 9 bases. J lost 6 bases, V lost 0 bases, and 10 bases had no gene match. The CDR3 has 17 amino acids. Looked up from germline, CDR1 is MGHRA and CDR2 is YSYEKL. The CDR3, as DNA: TGCGCCAGCAGCCAAGAAAAGCGGGGGGTGATGTCTGATACGCAGTATTTT. Protein: CASSQEKRGVMSDTQYF.

The chain links TRBV5-1 to TRBJ2-1, with 9 bases fitting TRBD2. Germline V gene lookup returns CDR1 SGHRS and CDR2 YFSETQ. J lost 3 bases, V lost 0 bases, and 7 bases had no gene match. This CDR3 has 17 amino acids. CDR3 in amino acids: CASSLAGASGNYNEQFF. CDR3 in DNA: TGCGCCAGCAGCTTGGCCGGGGCTAGCGGGAACTACAATGAGCAGTTCTTC.

The chain is built from TRBV4-1 and TRBJ1-2; maybe TRBD1 (6 bases). The germline gives CDR1 MGHRA, CDR2 YSYEKL. The CDR3 has 16 amino acids. Trimming left V 4 bases short and J 5 bases short, with 20 bases between. CDR3 sequence: CASSLTKGQHLYGYTF. CDR3 DNA: TGCGCCAGCAGCCTCACGAAAGGACAGCACCTTTATGGCTACACCTTC.

This chain connects TRBV7-9 to TRBJ1-4; D is unclear. The CDR3 is made up of 14 amino acids. Between the trimmed V and J ends, which lost 5 bases and 5 bases, there was a span of 12 bases. Germline CDR1 is SEHNR and CDR2 is FQNEAQ (reference sequence). The CDR3: CASSLTNLNEKLFF. CDR3 in DNA: TGTGCCAGCAGCCTAACTAATTTGAATGAAAAACTGTTTTTT.

The V and J genes are TRBV27 and TRBJ1-4; D gene ambiguous. V was cut by 2 bases and J by 8 bases, with 12 bases left in between. The length of the CDR3 is 14 residues. From germline, CDR1 is MNHEY and CDR2 SMNVEV (reference sequence). This CDR3 is CASSLISQREKLFF. Here the CDR3 DNA reads TGTGCCAGCAGTTTAATTAGCCAGAGGGAAAAACTGTTTTTT. The entire variable domain, with the rest obtained from reference TRBV27 and TRBJ1-4, is as follows: EAQVTQNPRYLITVTGKKLTVTCSQNMNHEYMSWYRQDPGLGLRQIYYSMNVEVTDKGDVPEGYKVSRKEKRNFPLILESPSPNQTSLYFCASSLISQREKLFFGSGTQLSVL.

This chain connects TRBV7-9 to TRBJ1-1, with 7 bases that match TRBD1. CDR1 is SEHNR, CDR2 FQNEAQ, per germline (reference sequence). Losses at the gene ends were 5 bases for V and 1 base for J; bases not matched to a gene: 7. This CDR3 has 15 amino acids. The CDR3 is CASSRGQEGNTEAFF. The CDR3, as DNA: TGTGCCAGCAGCAGAGGACAGGAGGGGAACACTGAAGCTTTCTTT.

This clone was counted a few times. V gene TRBV2 combines with J gene TRBJ1-2; D is unresolved. The CDR3 has 13 amino acids. V was pared by 1 base and J by 8 bases, with 11 bases between. Germline CDR1 SNHLY, CDR2 FYNNEI. The CDR3 loop is CASSEGEARGYTF. The DNA for the CDR3 is TGTGCCAGCAGTGAAGGAGAGGCTCGGGGCTACACCTTC.

A single count supports this clone. V is TRBV5-8 and J is TRBJ2-1; TRBD2 aligns across 9 bases. This CDR3 comprises 17 residues. With V trimmed by 4 bases and J by 2 bases, 10 bases remained unmatched. Per germline, CDR1 SGHTS and CDR2 YDEGEE. The CDR3 sequence: CASSDSQTSGTYNEQFF. Written as DNA, the CDR3 is TGTGCCAGCAGCGACTCGCAGACTAGCGGTACCTACAATGAGCAGTTCTTC.

This chain links TRBV20-1 with TRBJ1-6, with TRBD1 as a possible D gene (5 bases). V was cut by 3 bases and J by 6 bases, with 18 bases left in between. The CDR3 spans 16 residues. The V gene's germline CDR1 is DFQATT and CDR2 SNEGSKA (reference sequence). For the CDR3, the DNA is TGCAGTGCTAGTAGGTTAAGGGGTCAAGGTAATTCACCCCTCCACTTT. Its protein is CSASRLRGQGNSPLHF.

This chain connects TRBV18 to TRBJ2-3, with 11 bases matching TRBD2. V trimming: 9 bases; J trimming: 1 base; junction bases outside the gene matches: 0. This CDR3 region has 13 residues. Germline V gene sequence: CDR1 KGHSH, CDR2 LQKENI. CDR3 protein: CASSGGGTDTQYF. DNA for the CDR3: TGTGCCAGTAGCGGGGGGGGCACAGATACGCAGTATTTT. Based on the CDR3 plus reference TRBV18 and TRBJ2-3, the full variable domain is NAGVMQNPRHLVRRRGQEARLRCSPMKGHSHVYWYRQLPEEGLKFMVYLQKENIIDESGMPKERFSAEFPKEGPSILRIQQVVRGDSAAYFCASSGGGTDTQYFGPGTRLTVL.

The V call is TRBV28, the J call TRBJ2-7; 10 bases agree with TRBD2. Germline lookup yields CDR1 MDHEN and CDR2 SYDVKM. This CDR3 is 16 amino acids long. V gave up 4 bases and J gave up 3 bases; unmatched junction bases: 9. The CDR3 DNA sequence: TGTGCCAGCAGTTCAACTATAGCGGGAGGAGGCTACGAGCAGTACTTC. Translating gives CASSSTIAGGGYEQYF.

The V call is TRBV5-1, the J call TRBJ1-6, with D tentatively TRBD1 (6 bases). Trimming shortened V by 0 bases and J by 1 base, and 11 bases separated the two germline ends. Germline lookup yields CDR1 SGHRS and CDR2 YFSETQ. The CDR3 contains 17 residues. The CDR3: CASSLDGGRSYNSPLHF. The DNA for the CDR3 is TGCGCCAGCAGCTTGGACGGGGGGCGATCCTATAATTCACCCCTCCACTTT.

This sequence joins TRBV4-2 and TRBJ2-1; 8 bases are a match to TRBD2. The CDR3 runs 16 residues. The ends lost 4 bases at V and 3 bases at J; junction bases unmatched: 8. Germline CDR1 is LGHNA and CDR2 is YNFKEQ. The CDR3 protein is CASSLTARGDYNEQFF. For the CDR3, the DNA is TGTGCCAGCAGCCTCACGGCGCGGGGGGACTACAATGAGCAGTTCTTC.

The chain uses TRBV11-3 and TRBJ2-1, with 10 bases fitting TRBD2. CDR1 is SGHNT, CDR2 YENEEA, per germline. The CDR3 has 14 residues. Germline trimming cut 5 bases from V and 5 bases from J; bases unmatched to any gene: 3. CDR3 region: CASSLAGDNNEQFF. Here the CDR3 DNA reads TGTGCCAGCAGCCTAGCGGGAGACAACAATGAGCAGTTCTTC. The complete variable domain, with remaining parts taken from reference TRBV11-3 and TRBJ2-1, reads EAGVVQSPRYKIIEKKQPVAFWCNPISGHNTLYWYLQNLGQGPELLIRYENEEAVDDSQLPKDRFSAERLKGVDSTLKIQPAELGDSAVYLCASSLAGDNNEQFFGPGTRLTVL.

This chain links TRBV27 with TRBJ2-7; a weak D match, TRBD2 (7 bases). Per the germline V gene, CDR1 is MNHEY and CDR2 is SMNVEV (reference sequence). Trimming cost V 11 bases and J 3 bases, with 17 bases left between them. CDR3 length: 13 amino acids. DNA for the CDR3: TGTGCCTCCCGGGGGCGGGAGAACTACGAGCAGTACTTC. Its translation is CASRGRENYEQYF.

The chain recombines TRBV28 with TRBJ1-1; D is undetermined. The length of the CDR3 is 13 residues. The V end lost 7 bases, the J end lost 5 bases, and 14 bases lay between the germline ends. Germline CDR1 reads MDHEN; CDR2 reads SYDVKM. In DNA form, the CDR3 reads TGTGCCAGCACTCTAAGGCTCGGGACTGAAGCTTTCTTT. Encoded protein: CASTLRLGTEAFF.

V is TRBV7-3 and J is TRBJ2-2, with TRBD1 as a possible D gene (6 bases). Looked up from germline, CDR1 is SGHTA and CDR2 is FQGTGA. V lost 4 bases, J lost 4 bases, and 10 bases lay in between. The CDR3 runs to 14 residues. The CDR3 loop is CASSSQQGTGELFF. The CDR3 nucleotides are TGTGCCAGCAGCTCCCAACAGGGCACCGGGGAGCTGTTTTTT.

The genes are TRBV21-1 and TRBJ2-7; the table's TRBD2 call for D was not verified on the DNA. TRBV21-1 is a documented pseudogene. This CDR3 has 18 residues. The CDR3 region is CASSGGAGAGGKRGEQYF. CDR3 in DNA: TGTGCCAGCAGCGGAGGAGCGGGGGCGGGGGGAAAACGGGGCGAGCAGTACTTC.

The gene calls are TRBV7-6 and TRBJ2-1; D not resolved. The germline CDR1 and CDR2 sequences are SGHVS and FNYEAQ. The CDR3 spans 10 residues. Between the trimmed V and J ends, which lost 8 bases and 6 bases, there was a span of 5 bases. CDR3 sequence (DNA): TGTGCCAGCGGGCCCAATGAGCAGTTCTTC. Its translation is CASGPNEQFF.

The chain uses TRBV7-3 and TRBJ2-2, with a tentative D call TRBD1 (5 bases). Trimming shortened V by 8 bases and J by 7 bases, and 14 bases separated the two germline ends. Germline V gives CDR1 SGHTA, CDR2 FQGTGA. The CDR3 has 13 residues. The CDR3 protein is CASQRSQGGELFF. In DNA, the CDR3 is TGTGCCAGCCAAAGGAGCCAGGGCGGGGAGCTGTTTTTT.